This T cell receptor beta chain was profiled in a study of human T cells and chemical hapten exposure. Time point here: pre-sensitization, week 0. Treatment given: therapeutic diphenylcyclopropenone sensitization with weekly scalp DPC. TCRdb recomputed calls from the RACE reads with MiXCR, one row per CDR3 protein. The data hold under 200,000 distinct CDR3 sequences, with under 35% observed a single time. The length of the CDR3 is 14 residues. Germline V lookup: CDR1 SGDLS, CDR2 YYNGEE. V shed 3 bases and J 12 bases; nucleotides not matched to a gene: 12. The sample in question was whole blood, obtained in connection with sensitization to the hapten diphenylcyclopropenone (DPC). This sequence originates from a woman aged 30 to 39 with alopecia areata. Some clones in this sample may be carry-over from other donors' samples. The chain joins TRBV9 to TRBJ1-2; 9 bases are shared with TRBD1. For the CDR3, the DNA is TGTGCCAGCAGCGCAATAGGGGGGACAGGGCCCCACACCTTC. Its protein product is CASSAIGGTGPHTF.